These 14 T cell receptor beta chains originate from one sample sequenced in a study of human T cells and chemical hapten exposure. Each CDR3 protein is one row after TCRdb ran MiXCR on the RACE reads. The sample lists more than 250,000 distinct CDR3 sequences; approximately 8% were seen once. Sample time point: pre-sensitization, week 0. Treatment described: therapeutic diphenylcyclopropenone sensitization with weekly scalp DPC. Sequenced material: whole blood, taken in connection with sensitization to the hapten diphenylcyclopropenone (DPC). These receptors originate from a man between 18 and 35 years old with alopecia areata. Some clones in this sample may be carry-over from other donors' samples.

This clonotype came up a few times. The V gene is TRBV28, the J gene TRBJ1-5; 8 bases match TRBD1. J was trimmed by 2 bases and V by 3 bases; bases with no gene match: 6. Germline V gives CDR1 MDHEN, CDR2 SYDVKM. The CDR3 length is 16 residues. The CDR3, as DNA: TGTGCCAGCAGTTTCGGACAGGGACTGGGCAATCAGCCCCAGCATTTT. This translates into CASSFGQGLGNQPQHF.

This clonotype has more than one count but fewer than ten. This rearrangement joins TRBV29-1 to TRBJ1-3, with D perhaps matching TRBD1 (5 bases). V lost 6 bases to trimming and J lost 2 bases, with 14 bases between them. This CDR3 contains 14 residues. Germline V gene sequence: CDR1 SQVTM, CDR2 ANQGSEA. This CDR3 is CSVRLRDPGNTIYF. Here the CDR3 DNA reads TGCAGCGTAAGACTCCGGGACCCTGGAAACACCATATATTTT.

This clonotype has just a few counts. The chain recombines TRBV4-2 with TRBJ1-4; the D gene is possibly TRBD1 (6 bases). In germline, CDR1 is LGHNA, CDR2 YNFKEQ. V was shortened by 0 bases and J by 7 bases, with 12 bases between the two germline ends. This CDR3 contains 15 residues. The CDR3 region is CASSQDRGQREKLFF. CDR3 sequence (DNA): TGTGCCAGCAGCCAAGACAGGGGTCAGCGTGAAAAACTGTTTTTT.

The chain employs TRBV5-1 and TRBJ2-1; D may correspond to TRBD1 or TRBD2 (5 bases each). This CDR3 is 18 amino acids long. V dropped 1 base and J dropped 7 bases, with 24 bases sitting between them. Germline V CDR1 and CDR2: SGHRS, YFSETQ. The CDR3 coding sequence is TGCGCCAGCAGCTTGTCGAGGCAGGGAGTAGTTTCGGGGAATGAGCAGTTCTTC. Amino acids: CASSLSRQGVVSGNEQFF.

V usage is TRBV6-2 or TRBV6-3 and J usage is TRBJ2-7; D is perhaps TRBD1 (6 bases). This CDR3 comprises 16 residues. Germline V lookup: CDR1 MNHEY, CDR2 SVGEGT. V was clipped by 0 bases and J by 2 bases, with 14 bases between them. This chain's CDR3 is CASSYSRQDGTYEQYV. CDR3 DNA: TGTGCCAGCAGTTACTCTCGACAGGACGGAACCTACGAGCAGTACGTC.

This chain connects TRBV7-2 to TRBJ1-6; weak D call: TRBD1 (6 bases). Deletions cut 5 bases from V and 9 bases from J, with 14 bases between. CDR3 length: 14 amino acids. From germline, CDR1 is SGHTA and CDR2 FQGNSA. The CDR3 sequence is CASSPQGGFSPLHF. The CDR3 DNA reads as TGTGCCAGCAGCCCACAGGGAGGCTTTTCACCCCTCCACTTT.

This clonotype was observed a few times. The CDR3 here is CASGLVVKTNTGELFF. CDR3 DNA sequence: TGTGCTAGTGGTTTGGTAGTGAAAACGAACACCGGGGAGCTGTTTTTT. The chain employs TRBV12-5 and TRBJ2-2; D not certain. The CDR3 covers 16 residues. Germline V gene sequence: CDR1 LGHNT, CDR2 FRNRAP. V shed 0 bases and J shed 0 bases, with 8 bases lying between them.

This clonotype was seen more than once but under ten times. For the CDR3, the DNA is TGTGCCAGCAGTCCCTCTCCCAGTTTTTATGGCTACACCTTC. This gives the protein CASSPSPSFYGYTF. The genes are TRBV25-1 and TRBJ1-2; D not certain. V was pared by 5 bases and J by 5 bases, with 15 bases between. From germline, CDR1 is MGHDK and CDR2 SYGVNS. This CDR3 is 14 amino acids long.

The CDR3 region has the DNA TGCAGCGTGGCGGAACAGGGAACCGAGCAGTACGTC. Protein product: CSVAEQGTEQYV. The gene calls are TRBV29-1 and TRBJ2-7; tentative D call: TRBD1 (6 bases). V was cut by 6 bases and J by 6 bases, with 15 bases left in between. The CDR3 extends over 12 amino acids. The germline gives CDR1 SQVTM, CDR2 ANQGSEA.

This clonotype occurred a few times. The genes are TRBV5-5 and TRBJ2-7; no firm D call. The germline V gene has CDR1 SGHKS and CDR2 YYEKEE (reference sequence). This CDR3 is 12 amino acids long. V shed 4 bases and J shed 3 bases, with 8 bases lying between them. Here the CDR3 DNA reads TGTGCCAGCAGCCCGCGGTTCTACGAGCAGTACTTC. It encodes CASSPRFYEQYF.

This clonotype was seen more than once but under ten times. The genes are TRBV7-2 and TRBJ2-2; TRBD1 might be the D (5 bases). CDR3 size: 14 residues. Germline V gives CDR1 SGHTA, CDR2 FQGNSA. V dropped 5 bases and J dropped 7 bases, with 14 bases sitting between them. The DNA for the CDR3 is TGTGCCAGCAGCACAGGACCCGCCGGCGGGGAGCTGTTTTTT. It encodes CASSTGPAGGELFF.

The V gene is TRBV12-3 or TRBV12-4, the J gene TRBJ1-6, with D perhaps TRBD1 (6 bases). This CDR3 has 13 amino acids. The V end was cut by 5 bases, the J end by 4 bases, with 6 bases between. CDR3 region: CASSGQYNSPLHF. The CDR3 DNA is TGTGCCAGCAGTGGACAGTATAATTCACCCCTCCACTTT.

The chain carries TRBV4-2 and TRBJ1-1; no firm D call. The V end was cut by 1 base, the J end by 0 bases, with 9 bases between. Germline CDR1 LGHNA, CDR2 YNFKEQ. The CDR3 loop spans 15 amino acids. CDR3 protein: CASSQGQDMNTEAFF. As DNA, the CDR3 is TGTGCCAGCAGCCAAGGTCAAGACATGAACACTGAAGCTTTCTTT.

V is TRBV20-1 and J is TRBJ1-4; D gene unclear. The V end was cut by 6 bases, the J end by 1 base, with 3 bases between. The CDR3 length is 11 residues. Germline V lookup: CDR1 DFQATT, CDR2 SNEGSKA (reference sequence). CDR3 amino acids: CSALTNEKLFF. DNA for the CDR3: TGCAGTGCGCTAACTAATGAAAAACTGTTTTTT.